This T cell receptor beta chain was recorded in a study of naive and memory T cell subsets. Study outcomes and limitations: Over 90% of naive TCR sequences appeared only once, unlike memory subsets. Activation and differentiation may alter RNA-based TCR counts. Possibly reflecting memory cells re-expressing CD45RA, a few larger clonotypes occurred in naive repertoires, especially CD8.

CDR3 length: 16 amino acids. From germline, CDR1 is MNHEY and CDR2 SMNVEV (reference sequence). Trimming removed 0 bases at V and 1 base at J, with 13 bases between. An equimolar mix of two oligonucleotides served as the beta constant-region primer for TRBC1 and TRBC2. Nested alpha and beta constant-region primers with the SP2 primer drove four PCR rounds on ligated cDNA. Ligation attached a single-stranded oligonucleotide with a 12-nucleotide UMI and the SP2 primer to the cDNA 3' end. In TCRdb, the UMI-ligation and nested PCR reads were re-called with MiXCR into one record per CDR3 protein. The repertoire holds 80,000 or so distinct CDR3 sequences, with 9% as singletons. Many counts were recorded for this clonotype. Its target is not known.

The receptor was isolated from a human donor in good health. The J gene is TRBJ2-7, the V gene TRBV27; D possibly corresponds to TRBD1 (6 bases). The sequenced material came from naive CD8+ T cells from blood. In nucleotides, the CDR3 is TGTGCCAGCAGTTTATCGCAGGGGCCGGTATCCTACGAGCAGTACTTC. This translates into CASSLSQGPVSYEQYF.